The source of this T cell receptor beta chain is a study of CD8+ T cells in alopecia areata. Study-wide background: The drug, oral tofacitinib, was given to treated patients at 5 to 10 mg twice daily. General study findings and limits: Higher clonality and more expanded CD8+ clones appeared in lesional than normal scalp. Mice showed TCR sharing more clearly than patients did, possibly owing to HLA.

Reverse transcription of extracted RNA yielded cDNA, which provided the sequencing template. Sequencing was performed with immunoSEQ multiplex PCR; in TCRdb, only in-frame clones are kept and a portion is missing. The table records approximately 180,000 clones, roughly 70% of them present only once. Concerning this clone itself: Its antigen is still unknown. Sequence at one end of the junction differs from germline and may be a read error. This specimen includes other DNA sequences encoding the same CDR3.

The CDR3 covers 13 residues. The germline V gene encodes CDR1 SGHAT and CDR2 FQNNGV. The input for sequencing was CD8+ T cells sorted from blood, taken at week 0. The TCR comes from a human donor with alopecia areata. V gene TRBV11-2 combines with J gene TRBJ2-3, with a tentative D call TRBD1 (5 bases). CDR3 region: CASSLGGTDTQYF. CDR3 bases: TGTGCCAGCAGCTTAGGGGGCACCGATACGCAGTATTTT.